One sample yielded the 26 T cell receptor beta chains listed below, sequenced in a study of cytomegalovirus exposure and HLA in healthy donors (dated by TCRdb to the late 2010s). Library generation was performed with the immunoSEQ multiplex PCR assay. The multiplex PCR relied on a mix of 60 forward primers for TCR Vbeta segments and 13 reverse primers for TCR Jbeta segments. TCRdb stores this immuneACCESS table with in-frame sequences only. Part of the clones is absent; in the studies checked, under half of the shortfall reflects unresolved V genes, and no reason is known for the rest. The table of this sample itemizes 100,000 or so clones. The ten largest make up roughly 3% of the sample. The sample comprised PBMCs. Receptors were obtained from a young woman in good health and CMV-seronegative.

The chain is built from TRBV15 and TRBJ2-6; D is possibly TRBD1 (6 bases). The CDR3 is 16 residues long. The germline V gene has CDR1 LNHNV and CDR2 YYDKDF (reference sequence). V lost 5 bases and J 2 bases, leaving 13 bases between the germline ends. CDR3: CATSGFTGTGANVLTF. CDR3 sequence (DNA): TGTGCCACCAGCGGATTTACAGGGACTGGGGCCAACGTCCTGACTTTC.

Note on this clone: Other DNA sequences in the sample encode the same CDR3. V is TRBV19 and J is TRBJ2-7; D is unresolved. Per germline, CDR1 LNHDA and CDR2 SQIVND (reference sequence). The CDR3 runs 14 residues. Trimming took 4 bases from V and 2 from J, leaving 12 bases between them. In nucleotides, the CDR3 is TGTGCCAGTAGTACGCCCGGGTTAACCTACGAGCAGTACTTC. Translated, it gives CASSTPGLTYEQYF.

J is TRBJ2-2 and V is TRBV28; perhaps TRBD1 as D (6 bases). CDR3 length: 15 amino acids. V lost 6 bases, J lost 3 bases, and 14 bases lay in between. Germline CDR1 and CDR2: MDHEN and SYDVKM. CDR3: CASSKGGTDTGELFF. CDR3 coding DNA: TGTGCCAGCAGCAAAGGGGGTACGGACACCGGGGAGCTGTTTTTT.

The V call is TRBV6-5, the J call TRBJ2-5, with D possibly being TRBD1 (5 bases). The CDR3 is 15 amino acids. With 2 bases removed from V and 1 base from J, the gap between germline ends came to 11 bases. Germline V gene sequence: CDR1 MNHEY, CDR2 SVGAGI. DNA for the CDR3: TGTGCCAGCAGTTACATTCGGACACCCCAAGAGACCCAGTACTTC. It yields the protein CASSYIRTPQETQYF.

This chain connects TRBV9 to TRBJ2-7; 7 bases map to TRBD2. Germline V gene sequence: CDR1 SGDLS, CDR2 YYNGEE. The CDR3 covers 15 residues. The V and J ends lost 0 bases and 2 bases, in that order; junction bases with no gene match: 5. The CDR3 DNA is TGTGCCAGCAGCGTAGAGGCGGGAGCAACCTACGAGCAGTACTTC. Protein: CASSVEAGATYEQYF.

This chain links TRBV6-1 with TRBJ2-7; 8 nucleotides line up with TRBD1. Germline CDR1 is MNHNS and CDR2 is SASEGT. Trimming took 3 bases from V and 7 from J; bases not matched to a gene: 8. This CDR3 has 14 residues. The DNA for the CDR3 is TGTGCCAGCAGTGAGGGGACAGGTGCTATGGAGCAGTACTTC. Translated, it gives CASSEGTGAMEQYF.

The chain couples TRBV30 to TRBJ1-4; D gene ambiguous. Looked up from germline, CDR1 is GTSNPN and CDR2 is SVGIG (reference sequence). Trimming cost V 0 bases and J 4 bases, with 6 bases left between them. The CDR3 covers 13 residues. CDR3 sequence reads: CAWSVANNEKLFF. CDR3 bases: TGTGCCTGGAGTGTCGCGAATAATGAAAAACTGTTTTTT.

CDR3 sequence (DNA): TGTGCCAGCAGTTACGGCCCGAACTATGGCTACACCTTC. Its protein product is CASSYGPNYGYTF. This sequence joins TRBV6-5 and TRBJ1-2; D gene unclear. The CDR3 length is 13 residues. Trimming took off 2 bases at V and 2 bases at J, with 6 bases between the two ends. Germline loops: CDR1 MNHEY, CDR2 SVGAGI.

The CDR3 loop reads CASYQTGSLGGYTF. CDR3 sequence (DNA): TGTGCCAGCTACCAGACAGGCTCCCTCGGGGGCTACACCTTC. The V call is TRBV6-1, the J call TRBJ1-2, with D possibly TRBD1 on 6 matching bases. There are 14 residues in the CDR3. V lost 8 bases to trimming and J lost 8 bases, with 21 bases between them. Per germline, CDR1 MNHNS and CDR2 SASEGT.

The V and J genes are TRBV6-5 and TRBJ1-6; D is unclear. The CDR3 is 14 amino acids. In germline, CDR1 is MNHEY, CDR2 SVGAGI. Trimming removed 5 bases from V and 0 bases from J, with 5 bases in between. The CDR3 sequence: CASSDTSYNSPLHF. The DNA for the CDR3 is TGTGCCAGCAGTGACACCTCCTATAATTCACCCCTCCACTTT.

The genes are TRBV19 and TRBJ2-1; 11 bases line up with TRBD1. The CDR3 loop spans 15 amino acids. Germline CDR1 reads LNHDA; CDR2 reads SQIVND (reference sequence). The ends lost 5 bases at V and 5 bases at J; junction bases unmatched: 5. The DNA for the CDR3 is TGTGCCAGTAGTCGGACAGGGGGCAGGGACAATGAGCAGTTCTTC. This codes for CASSRTGGRDNEQFF.

The rearrangement joins TRBV7-9 to TRBJ2-7; 7 bases map to TRBD1. V shed 1 base and J 1 base; nucleotides not matched to a gene: 1. Germline V gives CDR1 SEHNR, CDR2 FQNEAQ (reference sequence). This CDR3 spans 14 amino acids. CDR3 region: CASSLDRGSYEQYF. The CDR3, as DNA: TGTGCCAGCAGCTTAGACAGGGGTTCCTACGAGCAGTACTTC.

The chain has TRBV6-6 and TRBJ2-1; possibly TRBD2 for D (6 bases). CDR1 MNHNY and CDR2 SVGAGI come from the germline V gene (reference sequence). The CDR3 covers 14 residues. Trimming took 7 bases from V and 1 from J, leaving 11 bases between them. CDR3: CASIGDLSYNEQFF. Written as DNA, the CDR3 is TGTGCCAGCATAGGGGACTTATCCTACAATGAGCAGTTCTTC.

This chain links TRBV4-1 with TRBJ2-1; possible D gene TRBD2, 5 bases. V gave up 1 base and J gave up 2 bases, with 18 bases separating them. The CDR3 sequence is 18 residues long. Per the germline V gene, CDR1 is MGHRA and CDR2 is YSYEKL. CDR3 residues: CASSQVGNAGPTYNEQFF. DNA of the CDR3: TGCGCCAGCAGCCAAGTCGGAAATGCGGGCCCAACCTACAATGAGCAGTTCTTC.

This chain connects TRBV15 to TRBJ2-7, with no clear D. Germline-derived CDR1 and CDR2 are LNHNV and YYDKDF (reference sequence). V shed 1 base and J shed 6 bases, with 10 bases lying between them. CDR3 size: 13 residues. The CDR3 bases are TGTGCCACCAGCAGAGTAGGAGCGCGCGAGCAGTACTTC. Protein sequence: CATSRVGAREQYF.

This sequence joins TRBV6-5 and TRBJ1-5, with TRBD1 matching over 8 bases. The CDR3 sequence is 15 residues long. Trimming cost V 4 bases and J 7 bases; bases outside gene matches: 9. CDR1 and CDR2 (germline): MNHEY, SVGAGI. CDR3: CASSSGQGARQPQHF. The CDR3 region has the DNA TGTGCCAGCAGTTCCGGACAGGGTGCGAGGCAGCCCCAGCATTTT.

The chain links TRBV19 to TRBJ2-7; 9 nucleotides line up with TRBD1. Germline lookup yields CDR1 LNHDA and CDR2 SQIVND (reference sequence). V was pared by 5 bases and J by 6 bases, with 5 bases of the junction left unmatched. This CDR3 is 13 amino acids long. The CDR3 nucleotides read TGTGCCAGTAGTCGGGACAGGGAAGGCGAGCAGTACTTC. As protein: CASSRDREGEQYF.

The chain carries TRBV27 and TRBJ1-4; D remains unclear. This CDR3 comprises 14 residues. V lost 6 bases and J lost 8, with 16 bases in between. Germline V gives CDR1 MNHEY, CDR2 SMNVEV (reference sequence). Written as DNA, the CDR3 is TGTGCCAGCAGCTCCTTGAGCCTTCGCGAAAAACTGTTTTTT. It specifies CASSSLSLREKLFF.

The CDR3: CASTEAGGNNEQFF. CDR3 sequence (DNA): TGTGCCAGCACAGAAGCGGGGGGTAACAATGAGCAGTTCTTC. The gene calls are TRBV6-5 and TRBJ2-1; 9 bases are shared with TRBD2. CDR3 length: 14 amino acids. CDR1 and CDR2 from the germline V gene are MNHEY and SVGAGI. V lost 7 bases to trimming and J lost 5 bases; unmatched junction nucleotides: 6.

The chain joins TRBV27 to TRBJ2-1; 8 nucleotides agree with TRBD2. This CDR3 has 17 residues. Germline V gene data show CDR1 as MNHEY and CDR2 as SMNVEV (reference sequence). With 1 base clipped from V and 0 bases from J, the junction kept 5 bases outside the gene matches. The CDR3 region is CASSLLGAGDSYNEQFF. The CDR3 DNA reads as TGTGCCAGCAGTTTATTGGGAGCGGGAGACTCCTACAATGAGCAGTTCTTC.

This chain joins TRBV9 and TRBJ1-4; TRBD1 might be the D (6 bases). V was pared by 0 bases and J by 6 bases, with 12 bases between. The CDR3 has 15 amino acids. Per the germline V gene, CDR1 is SGDLS and CDR2 is YYNGEE. CDR3 sequence (DNA): TGTGCCAGCAGCGTAGAGGGGGATAGGGATGAAAAACTGTTTTTT. This encodes CASSVEGDRDEKLFF.

In DNA form, the CDR3 reads TGTGCCAGCAGCCAATCCCCGGGGGGGGGCGTTTTATACCAAAACATTCAGTACTTC. Translated: CASSQSPGGGVLYQNIQYF. V usage is TRBV14 and J usage is TRBJ2-4, with 8 positions matching TRBD2. The CDR3 is 19 amino acids. Germline V CDR1 and CDR2: SGHDN, FVKESK. Trimming took 2 bases from V and 5 from J; bases not matched to a gene: 17.

This chain uses TRBV9 with TRBJ2-5; 9 bases match TRBD2. This CDR3 contains 13 residues. Per germline, CDR1 SGDLS and CDR2 YYNGEE. V was pared by 3 bases and J by 4 bases, with 1 base of the junction left unmatched. In DNA form, the CDR3 reads TGTGCCAGCAGCGAGACTAGCGGAGAGACCCAGTACTTC. This codes for CASSETSGETQYF. Using reference TRBV9 and TRBJ2-5 for the parts outside the CDR3, the full variable domain is DSGVTQTPKHLITATGQRVTLRCSPRSGDLSVYWYQQSLDQGLQFLIQYYNGEERAKGNILERFSAQQFPDLHSELNLSSLELGDSALYFCASSETSGETQYFGPGTRLLVL.

The V call is TRBV11-2, the J call TRBJ2-5; TRBD2 matches at 8 bases. CDR1 and CDR2 (germline): SGHAT, FQNNGV. The CDR3 runs 17 residues. V dropped 1 base and J dropped 11; count of bases not matched to a gene: 18. The CDR3 loop is CASSLGVAGISLGEQYF. CDR3 coding DNA: TGTGCCAGCAGCTTAGGGGTAGCGGGGATCTCCTTAGGAGAGCAGTACTTC.

V and J are TRBV27 and TRBJ2-1; 7 nucleotides align to TRBD1. Germline-derived CDR1 and CDR2 are MNHEY and SMNVEV (reference sequence). The V and J ends lost 5 bases and 7 bases, in that order; junction bases with no gene match: 14. The CDR3 covers 16 residues. The CDR3 sequence: CASSLHLTGLRNEQFF. CDR3 sequence (DNA): TGTGCCAGCAGTCTCCACCTGACAGGGCTTAGGAATGAGCAGTTCTTC.

This clone is identified as medium-sized from frequency. The V and J genes are TRBV19 and TRBJ2-2; tentatively, D is TRBD1 (6 bases). This CDR3 is 16 amino acids long. CDR1 and CDR2 (germline): LNHDA, SQIVND (reference sequence). V was trimmed by 10 bases and J by 4 bases, leaving 22 bases between them. CDR3 DNA: TGTGCCACCACCCGGCCCCACAGGGATGGCACCGGGGAGCTGTTTTTT. It yields the protein CATTRPHRDGTGELFF.